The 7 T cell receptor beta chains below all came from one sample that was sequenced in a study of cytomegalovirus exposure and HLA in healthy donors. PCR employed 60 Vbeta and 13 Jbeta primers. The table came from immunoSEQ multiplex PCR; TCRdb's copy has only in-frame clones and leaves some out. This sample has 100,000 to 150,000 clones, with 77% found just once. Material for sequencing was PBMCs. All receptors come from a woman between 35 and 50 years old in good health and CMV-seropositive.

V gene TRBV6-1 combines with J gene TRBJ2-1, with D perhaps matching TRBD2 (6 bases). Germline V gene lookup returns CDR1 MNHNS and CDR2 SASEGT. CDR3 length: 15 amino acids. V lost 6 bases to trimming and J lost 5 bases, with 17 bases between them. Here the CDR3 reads CASSEGYGTDNEQFF. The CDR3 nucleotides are TGTGCCAGCAGCGAGGGCTACGGGACTGACAATGAGCAGTTCTTC.

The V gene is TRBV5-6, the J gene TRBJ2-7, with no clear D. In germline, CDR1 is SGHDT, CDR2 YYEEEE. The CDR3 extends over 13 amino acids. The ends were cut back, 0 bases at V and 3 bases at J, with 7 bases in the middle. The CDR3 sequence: CASSLDRVYEQYF. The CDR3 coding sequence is TGTGCCAGCAGCTTGGATAGAGTCTACGAGCAGTACTTC.

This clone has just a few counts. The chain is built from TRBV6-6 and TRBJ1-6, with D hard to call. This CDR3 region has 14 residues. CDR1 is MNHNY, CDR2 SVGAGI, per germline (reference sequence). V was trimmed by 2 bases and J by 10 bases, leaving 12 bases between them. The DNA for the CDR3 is TGTGCCAGCAGTTACGGGCAGGCGGGGTCACCCCTCCACTTT. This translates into CASSYGQAGSPLHF.

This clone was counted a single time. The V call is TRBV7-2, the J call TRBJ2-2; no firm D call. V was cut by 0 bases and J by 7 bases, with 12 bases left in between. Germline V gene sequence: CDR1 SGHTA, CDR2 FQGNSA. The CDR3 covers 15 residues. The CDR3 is CASSLAVSSGGELFF. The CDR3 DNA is TGTGCCAGCAGCTTAGCGGTATCCTCGGGCGGGGAGCTGTTTTTT.

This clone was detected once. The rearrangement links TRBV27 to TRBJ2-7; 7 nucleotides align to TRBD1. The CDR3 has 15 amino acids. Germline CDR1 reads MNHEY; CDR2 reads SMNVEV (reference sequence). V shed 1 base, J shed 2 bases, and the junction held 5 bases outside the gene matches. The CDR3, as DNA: TGTGCCAGCAGTTTATATGGGCAGGGGGCCTACGAGCAGTACTTC. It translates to CASSLYGQGAYEQYF.

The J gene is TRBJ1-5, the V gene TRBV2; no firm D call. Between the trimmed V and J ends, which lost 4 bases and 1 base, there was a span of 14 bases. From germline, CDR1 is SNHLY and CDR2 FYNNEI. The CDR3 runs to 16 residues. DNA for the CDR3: TGTGCCAGCAGTGGGGAGTTAAGGGTGAGCAATCAGCCCCAGCATTTT. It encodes CASSGELRVSNQPQHF.

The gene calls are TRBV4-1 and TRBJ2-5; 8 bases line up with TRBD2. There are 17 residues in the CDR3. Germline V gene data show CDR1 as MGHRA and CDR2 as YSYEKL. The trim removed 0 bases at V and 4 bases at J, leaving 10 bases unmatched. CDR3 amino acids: CASSQDQSGRAGETQYF. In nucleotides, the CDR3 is TGCGCCAGCAGCCAAGATCAGTCCGGGAGGGCCGGAGAGACCCAGTACTTC.